This T cell receptor beta chain was sequenced for a study of immune characteristics of hereditary and idiopathic chronic pancreatitis. By proportion, this clone is medium-sized. The CDR3 is 17 residues long. V lost 3 bases and J lost 4; bases outside the gene matches: 9. Germline V gene sequence: CDR1 SGHDT, CDR2 YYEEEE. Patients having total pancreatectomy with islet autotransplantation provided the chronic pancreatitis pancreas tissue. Sequencing used immunoSEQ multiplex PCR; TCRdb keeps in-frame clones, though not all of them. The data hold about 14,000 clones, with around 67% observed a single time.

The chain recombines TRBV5-6 with TRBJ1-4, with 10 bases fitting TRBD1. The sequenced sample consisted of pancreas tissue with hereditary chronic pancreatitis. This sequence was found in a human donor with chronic pancreatitis. CDR3 nucleotides: TGTGCCAGCAGCTCGTTGGTGGGGACAGGGGATAATGAAAAACTGTTTTTT. It specifies CASSSLVGTGDNEKLFF.